This TCR beta chain was identified during a study of control samples from healthy donors and cancer patients. The protocol was immunoSEQ multiplex PCR, while the TCRdb copy is restricted to in-frame clones and leaves out a portion. This sample has about 170,000 clones, with about 93% found just once. The CDR3 runs to 13 residues. Germline V gene sequence: CDR1 KGHDR, CDR2 SFDVKD. The junction had 10 bases not matched to a gene; V was cut back by 12 bases and J by 6 bases. The sequenced sample was blood. This clonotype originated in a woman aged 55-70 years in good health. The chain recombines TRBV24-1 with TRBJ2-1; 7 bases agree with TRBD1. The CDR3 loop is CAPYRTGCNEQFF. CDR3 sequence (DNA): TGTGCCCCATACCGGACAGGTTGCAATGAGCAGTTCTTC.